The T cell receptor (beta chain) under discussion was sequenced for a study of CD4 T cells in lung cancer (dated by TCRdb to about 2019). The study in broad terms: In the study, blood T cells of NSCLC patients were screened for responses to candidate mutation-encoded neoepitopes, and neoantigen-specific CD4+ T-cell clones and TCRs were isolated. Tumor and non-adjacent lung tissue came from a handful of patients undergoing curative-intent resections for stage I-III non-small cell lung cancer. The resected patients had lung adenocarcinoma or squamous cell carcinoma, were aged 60 to 69 at blood donation, and mostly were former smokers. Treatments the patients had received before donating blood included platinum chemotherapy, and some of the patients were given nivolumab or pembrolizumab. The frequency of neoantigen-specific clonotypes in tumor resections, non-adjacent lung and cultured T-cell products was tracked by TCRB deep sequencing. What the work shows at the level of the full study, not this receptor alone: Some blood-derived responses might be explained by in vitro priming of naive T cells or cross-reactivity rather than by memory responses to the cancer.

Non-adjacent lung tissue was taken as far as possible from the malignant lesion, at least 3 cm away, from the same resection. Library preparation employed the immunoSEQ multiplex PCR assay. Qiagen DNeasy or QIAamp micro DNA kits were used to isolate DNA, and the Adaptive Biotechnology human TCRB sequencing kit was used to sequence TCRB. Sequencing of TCRB libraries was performed on an Illumina MiSeq. Per the source publication's procedure: TCRB sequence data were analyzed with the kit provider's software, and tumor enrichment of clonotype templates was tested with Fisher's exact test. TCRdb limited this immuneACCESS table to in-frame rearrangements with V and J called. A share of clones is missing; checked studies link under half to unresolved V genes, and the rest is unexplained. V and J calls plus clone size are reproduced from that table; the DNA served to infer D and trimming. The sample contains about 10,000 clones, 50% to 80% of them found a single time. The ten most abundant clones make up 15% of the sample.

Notes on this clone: Its antigen is unknown. Base-call qualities are not available, and no considerably larger clone is one nucleotide away.

A distance of 12 bases separates the germline ends of V and J, which lose 9 bases and 6 bases respectively. Reading from cysteine to phenylalanine, the CDR3 counts 11 amino acids. This entry keeps only the CDR3 DNA: 33 bases, framed from base 1. CDR1 and CDR2, per the germline V gene, are MNHEY and SVGAGI. Recombination connected TRBV6-5 to TRBJ2-7; the D region possibly corresponds to TRBD1 (6 bases align). Input material: normal lung tissue taken away from the tumor. The clonotype was recovered from a man in his sixties with non-small cell lung cancer. The DNA sequence is as follows: TGTGCCAGTTGTACAGGGTCCGAGCAGTACTTC. Translated, it reads CASCTGSEQYF.